One sample yielded the 22 T cell receptor beta chains listed below, sequenced in a study of human T cells and chemical hapten exposure. TCRdb reprocessed the RACE reads with MiXCR, giving one entry per CDR3 protein. The sample has approximately 350,000 distinct CDR3 sequences, more than 5% seen once. Documented time point: patch test 2, 6 weeks after DPC sensitization. Treatment here: therapeutic diphenylcyclopropenone sensitization with weekly scalp DPC. Sequences were derived from whole blood, sampled in connection with sensitization to the hapten diphenylcyclopropenone (DPC). Every receptor here comes from a woman between 18 and 29 years old with alopecia areata. Some clones in this sample may be carry-over from other donors' samples.

This clonotype is termed medium-sized (0.01 to 0.1%). The chain combines TRBV6-5 with TRBJ1-1; D remains unclear. This CDR3 has 15 residues. Germline assignment: CDR1 MNHEY and CDR2 SVGAGI. The V end lost 1 base, the J end lost 1 base, and 10 bases lay between the germline ends. The CDR3 nucleotides are TGTGCCAGCAGTTACTGGGTTGGCGGGAACACTGAAGCTTTCTTT. Protein sequence: CASSYWVGGNTEAFF.

V and J are TRBV6-2 or TRBV6-3 and TRBJ2-7, with TRBD1 matching 10 bases. Trimming took 6 bases from V and 2 from J; bases not matched to a gene: 10. This CDR3 spans 16 amino acids. Germline CDR1 is MNHEY and CDR2 is SVGEGT. The DNA for the CDR3 is TGTGCCAGCAGCTCTCCGAGGACAGGGGGTACCTACGAGCAGTACTTC. This gives the protein CASSSPRTGGTYEQYF.

The chain uses TRBV3-1 and TRBJ2-3; the D call may be TRBD1 or TRBD2 (6 bases each). Per germline, CDR1 LGHDT and CDR2 YNNKEL (reference sequence). Trimming took off 3 bases at V and 6 bases at J, with 10 bases between the two ends. This CDR3 has 13 amino acids. The chain's CDR3 is CASSQSGADTQYF. The CDR3 nucleotides are TGTGCCAGCAGCCAGTCGGGGGCGGATACGCAGTATTTT.

V usage is TRBV5-1 and J usage is TRBJ1-4; 8 bases align to TRBD1. The length of the CDR3 is 17 residues. Germline CDR1 and CDR2: SGHRS and YFSETQ. The V and J ends lost 4 bases and 1 base, in that order; junction bases with no gene match: 9. The CDR3 DNA reads TGCGCCAGCAGCCGGACAGGGCGGTTGGAAACTAATGAAAAACTGTTTTTT. Amino acids: CASSRTGRLETNEKLFF.

CDR3: CASSQRVSGLAGGQETQYF. The CDR3 bases are TGCGCCAGCAGCCAGCGAGTGTCGGGACTAGCGGGGGGGCAAGAGACCCAGTACTTC. The V gene is TRBV4-1, the J gene TRBJ2-5; 16 nucleotides match TRBD2. The CDR3 sequence is 19 residues long. J gave up 2 bases and V 3 bases, and 9 bases lay outside the gene matches. The germline gives CDR1 MGHRA, CDR2 YSYEKL.

The chain links TRBV3-1 to TRBJ1-1; 8 positions agree with TRBD1. The V and J ends lost 11 bases and 0 bases, in that order; junction bases with no gene match: 17. Germline assignment: CDR1 LGHDT and CDR2 YNNKEL (reference sequence). The CDR3 consists of 17 residues. For the CDR3, the DNA is TGTGCCTCGGGCGTCGGACAGGGCCTACTCCTGAACACTGAAGCTTTCTTT. It is translated as CASGVGQGLLLNTEAFF. Full variable domain (outside the CDR3, taken from reference TRBV3-1 and TRBJ1-1): DTAVSQTPKYLVTQMGNDKSIKCEQNLGHDTMYWYKQDSKKFLKIMFSYNNKELIINETVPNRFSPKSPDKAHLNLHINSLELGDSAVYFCASGVGQGLLLNTEAFFGQGTRLTVV.

Only a few counts were recorded for this clonotype. As DNA, the CDR3 is TGTGCCGCCCAAAGCGGGGGGTACACCGGGGAGCTGTTTTTT. This encodes CAAQSGGYTGELFF. The chain uses TRBV4-2 and TRBJ2-2; 9 nucleotides agree with TRBD2. CDR1 and CDR2 from the germline V gene are LGHNA and YNFKEQ. The CDR3 spans 14 residues. V shed 11 bases, J shed 3 bases, and the junction held 7 bases outside the gene matches.

This clonotype was detected only a few times. CDR3 amino acids: CASSFGQTKLSYEQYF. The CDR3 DNA follows: TGTGCCAGCAGTTTCGGGCAGACTAAACTTTCCTACGAGCAGTACTTC. The chain couples TRBV12-3 or TRBV12-4 to TRBJ2-7; D possibly corresponds to TRBD2 (5 bases). The CDR3 is 16 amino acids. V dropped 3 bases and J dropped 1 base, with 16 bases sitting between them.

V is TRBV12-3 or TRBV12-4 and J is TRBJ1-2; D is possibly TRBD1 (6 bases). The ends were cut back, 0 bases at V and 4 bases at J, with 12 bases in the middle. The CDR3 length is 15 residues. The CDR3: CASSLAGGRIYGYTF. CDR3 nucleotide sequence: TGTGCCAGCAGTTTAGCGGGGGGGCGTATCTATGGCTACACCTTC.

The chain is built from TRBV3-1 and TRBJ1-1; 10 positions agree with TRBD1. The trim removed 5 bases at V and 5 bases at J, leaving 11 bases unmatched. Per germline, CDR1 LGHDT and CDR2 YNNKEL (reference sequence). The CDR3 length is 16 residues. CDR3 sequence reads: CASSAGGQGRWTEAFF. DNA of the CDR3: TGTGCCAGCAGCGCCGGGGGACAGGGGAGATGGACTGAAGCTTTCTTT.

The chain employs TRBV6-1 and TRBJ1-1, with a possible D match to TRBD1 (5 bases). V shed 6 bases and J shed 10 bases, with 18 bases lying between them. Germline V gene sequence: CDR1 MNHNS, CDR2 SASEGT. There are 13 residues in the CDR3. The CDR3 coding sequence is TGTGCCAGCAGCCGGGGGGAAGAACGGCCAGCTTTCTTT. It is translated as CASSRGEERPAFF.

As to this clonotype: An end of the junction differs from the germline gene, which may be a read error. This chain joins TRBV6-5 and TRBJ1-5, with D perhaps TRBD1 (5 bases). The germline V gene has CDR1 MNHEY and CDR2 SVGAGI. This CDR3 spans 14 amino acids. The CDR3: CAGSYGGEGQPQHF. CDR3 in DNA: TGTGCCGGCAGTTACGGAGGGGAGGGTCAGCCCCAGCATTTT.

This clonotype was counted many times. The rearrangement uses TRBV6-5 and TRBJ1-6, with D uncertain. Germline CDR1 reads MNHEY; CDR2 reads SVGAGI. Trimming took off 6 bases at V and 8 bases at J, with 20 bases between the two ends. This CDR3 region has 16 residues. The CDR3 reads CASRTTTGRDYSPLHF. DNA for the CDR3: TGTGCCAGCAGGACTACTACGGGCCGTGATTATTCACCCCTCCACTTT.

This clonotype occurred a few times. The chain recombines TRBV28 with TRBJ2-3; 8 bases are a match to TRBD2. The germline CDR1 and CDR2 sequences are MDHEN and SYDVKM. There are 15 residues in the CDR3. The V and J ends lost 2 bases and 1 base, in that order; junction bases with no gene match: 2. The CDR3 reads CASSLRAGGTDTQYF. The DNA of the CDR3 is TGTGCCAGCAGTTTAAGAGCGGGGGGCACAGATACGCAGTATTTT.

In the case of this clonotype: One base away lies a much larger clone, so this may be a sequencing read error. The rearrangement joins TRBV20-1 to TRBJ1-6, with D tentatively TRBD1 (6 bases). Germline CDR1 DFQATT, CDR2 SNEGSKA (reference sequence). The CDR3 extends over 15 amino acids. CDR3 amino acids: CSASTGSSYNSLLHF. Written as DNA, the CDR3 is TGCAGTGCTAGTACAGGGAGCTCCTATAATTCACTCCTCCACTTT.

This clonotype was seen only a few times. The chain employs TRBV27 and TRBJ1-1; TRBD1 might be the D (6 bases). CDR3 length: 13 residues. V was shortened by 8 bases and J by 4 bases, with 14 bases between the two germline ends. CDR1 MNHEY and CDR2 SMNVEV come from the germline V gene (reference sequence). DNA of the CDR3: TGTGCCAGCCGGGGGGCGATGGGCACTGAAGCTTTCTTT. This codes for CASRGAMGTEAFF.

This chain joins TRBV5-5 and TRBJ1-3; 10 bases agree with TRBD1. V gave up 4 bases and J gave up 10 bases; unmatched junction bases: 14. Germline values: CDR1 SGHKS, CDR2 YYEKEE (reference sequence). This CDR3 is 16 amino acids long. CDR3 sequence: CASSPNPAGTGETIYF. In DNA, the CDR3 is TGTGCCAGCAGCCCCAACCCGGCCGGGACAGGGGAAACCATATATTTT. Combining the CDR3 with reference TRBV5-5 and TRBJ1-3 gives the whole variable domain DAGVTQSPTHLIKTRGQQVTLRCSPISGHKSVSWYQQVLGQGPQFIFQYYEKEERGRGNFPDRFSARQFPNYSSELNVNALLLGDSALYLCASSPNPAGTGETIYFGEGSWLTVV.

This clonotype was detected many times. This sequence joins TRBV5-6 and TRBJ1-3; D remains unclear. This CDR3 contains 12 residues. The V gene lost 1 base and the J gene lost 3 bases, with 2 bases spanning the gap. CDR1 SGHDT and CDR2 YYEEEE come from the germline V gene. The CDR3 coding sequence is TGTGCCAGCAGCTTGCGTGGAAACACCATATATTTT. Translating gives CASSLRGNTIYF.

This clonotype came up many times. V and J are TRBV6-6 and TRBJ1-5, with 8 bases fitting TRBD1. Germline V gives CDR1 MNHNY, CDR2 SVGAGI (reference sequence). The V and J ends lost 7 bases and 6 bases, in that order; junction bases with no gene match: 8. The CDR3 totals 14 residues. The CDR3 is CASILDRGAQPQHF. The CDR3 DNA sequence: TGTGCCAGCATTCTAGACAGGGGAGCTCAGCCCCAGCATTTT.

This clonotype was observed many times. This chain joins TRBV6-5 and TRBJ2-7; 9 nucleotides agree with TRBD1. The CDR3 has 15 residues. The trim removed 3 bases at V and 3 bases at J, leaving 6 bases unmatched. Germline V gene lookup returns CDR1 MNHEY and CDR2 SVGAGI. Here the CDR3 reads CASSYSGQGSYEQYF. Written as DNA, the CDR3 is TGTGCCAGCAGTTATTCGGGACAGGGTAGCTACGAGCAGTACTTC.

In the case of this clonotype: The junction does not match germline at one end; this may be a read error. The J gene is TRBJ1-5, the V gene TRBV4-3, with D maybe TRBD1 (5 bases). The CDR3 has 15 residues. In germline, CDR1 is LGHNA, CDR2 YSLEER. CDR3 nucleotides: TGCGCCAACAGCCAAGACGGTAGGGGTACGCAGCCCCAGCATTTT. It yields the protein CANSQDGRGTQPQHF.

This clonotype was recorded at least ten times. J is TRBJ1-6 and V is TRBV3-1, with D unresolved. V shed 1 base and J shed 2 bases, with 6 bases lying between them. The CDR3 length is 15 residues. Germline V gene lookup returns CDR1 LGHDT and CDR2 YNNKEL (reference sequence). The CDR3 protein is CASSQGLPYNSPLHF. The CDR3 nucleotides are TGTGCCAGCAGCCAAGGGCTCCCCTATAATTCACCCCTCCACTTT.